Below are 18 T cell receptor beta chains sequenced from a single sample in a study of T cell responses to AZD1222 COVID-19 vaccine. Clones were sequenced by immunoSEQ multiplex PCR, and TCRdb holds only the in-frame ones, with some missing. Of roughly 120,000 clones in the sample, around 85% were seen once. The material sequenced was peripheral blood, taken on day 0 of MenACWY control vaccination. The receptors derive from an adult in good health.

The chain links TRBV6-5 to TRBJ2-5; D may be TRBD1 (6 bases). Per germline, CDR1 MNHEY and CDR2 SVGAGI. Trimming cost V 2 bases and J 5 bases, with 12 bases left between them. The CDR3 consists of 14 residues. The CDR3: CASSYLRGWETQYF. Here the CDR3 DNA reads TGTGCCAGCAGTTACCTCAGGGGCTGGGAGACCCAGTACTTC.

This chain uses TRBV7-4 with TRBJ1-5, with TRBD1 as a possible D gene (5 bases). The CDR3 runs to 13 residues. Trimming pared 8 bases from V and 4 bases from J, leaving 12 bases between. Per germline, CDR1 SGHVT and CDR2 SQSDAQ. The DNA of the CDR3 is TGTGCCAGCGGCCCTTGGGGGAATCAGCCCCAGCATTTT. Its protein is CASGPWGNQPQHF.

The chain joins TRBV11-2 to TRBJ2-1; 7 bases align to TRBD2. The length of the CDR3 is 16 residues. The trim removed 1 base at V and 5 bases at J, leaving 8 bases unmatched. CDR1 and CDR2 from the germline V gene are SGHAT and FQNNGV. Written as DNA, the CDR3 is TGTGCCAGCAGCTTAGCTCCCAGCGGGGTTAACAATGAGCAGTTCTTC. The encoded protein is CASSLAPSGVNNEQFF.

The chain is built from TRBV5-5 and TRBJ2-3; 8 positions match TRBD2. The CDR3 consists of 16 residues. From germline, CDR1 is SGHKS and CDR2 YYEKEE (reference sequence). The ends lost 0 bases at V and 10 bases at J; junction bases unmatched: 13. The CDR3 spells CASSLDPAGAEGSQYF. In DNA, the CDR3 is TGTGCCAGCAGCTTGGATCCAGCGGGGGCTGAGGGCTCGCAGTATTTT.

This chain connects TRBV4-1 to TRBJ1-1, with 9 bases identical to TRBD1. V lost 6 bases and J lost 3; bases outside the gene matches: 8. The germline gives CDR1 MGHRA, CDR2 YSYEKL. This CDR3 contains 15 residues. The CDR3 DNA follows: TGCGCCAGCAGAGGGACAGGGCCGGGGGACACTGAAGCTTTCTTT. Protein sequence: CASRGTGPGDTEAFF.

This sequence joins TRBV6-1 and TRBJ2-7; TRBD2 might be the D (7 bases). The CDR3 consists of 14 residues. Trimming shortened V by 3 bases and J by 3 bases, and 12 bases separated the two germline ends. Germline lookup yields CDR1 MNHNS and CDR2 SASEGT. The CDR3 DNA sequence: TGTGCCAGCAGTGAGGGGGGGGCCATCTACGAGCAGTACTTC. This gives the protein CASSEGGAIYEQYF.

This clone was seen only once. J is TRBJ1-2 and V is TRBV7-2; D not certain. Trimming took 5 bases from V and 3 from J, leaving 13 bases between them. The CDR3 contains 14 residues. Germline CDR1 SGHTA, CDR2 FQGNSA. In nucleotides, the CDR3 is TGTGCCAGCAGCCCGCCCGAGACCTACTATGGCTACACCTTC. Translated, it gives CASSPPETYYGYTF. The variable domain in full, completed from reference TRBV7-2 and TRBJ1-2, reads GAGVSQSPSNKVTEKGKDVELRCDPISGHTALYWYRQSLGQGLEFLIYFQGNSAPDKSGLPSDRFSAERTGGSVSTLTIQRTQQEDSAVYLCASSPPETYYGYTFGSGTRLTVV.

The rearrangement joins TRBV7-9 to TRBJ1-6, with TRBD1 as a possible D gene (5 bases). Deletions cut 6 bases from V and 9 bases from J, with 15 bases between. Germline CDR1 and CDR2: SEHNR and FQNEAQ (reference sequence). CDR3 length equals 14 residues. The chain's CDR3 is CASRGGIEISPLHF. CDR3 nucleotides: TGTGCCAGCAGGGGGGGTATCGAGATTTCACCCCTCCACTTT.

This chain connects TRBV4-3 to TRBJ1-3, with TRBD1 as a possible D gene (6 bases). Germline values: CDR1 LGHNA, CDR2 YSLEER. CDR3 size: 15 residues. V was shortened by 0 bases and J by 3 bases, with 9 bases between the two germline ends. CDR3 protein: CASSQDRQVGNTIYF. The CDR3 region has the DNA TGCGCCAGCAGCCAAGATAGACAGGTTGGAAACACCATATATTTT.

The rearrangement joins TRBV29-1 to TRBJ1-1, with 7 bases identical to TRBD1. The V segment lost 3 bases and the J segment 0 bases; nucleotides outside the gene matches: 7. Germline V CDR1 and CDR2: SQVTM, ANQGSEA. This CDR3 has 15 residues. The CDR3, as DNA: TGCAGCGTTGACCCGGGACAGATTGTGAACACTGAAGCTTTCTTT. Amino acid sequence: CSVDPGQIVNTEAFF.

This rearrangement joins TRBV28 to TRBJ1-4, with D possibly being TRBD1 (5 bases). V was clipped by 6 bases and J by 8 bases, with 19 bases between them. The CDR3 length is 15 residues. Looked up from germline, CDR1 is MDHEN and CDR2 is SYDVKM. The CDR3 DNA sequence: TGTGCCAGCAGAGGGAGGTCCAGGGAGGAAGAAAAACTGTTTTTT. It codes for CASRGRSREEEKLFF.

This clone has only a few counts. The chain has TRBV5-5 and TRBJ1-5, with TRBD1 matching over 7 bases. With V trimmed by 4 bases and J by 6 bases, 7 bases remained unmatched. The CDR3 is 14 amino acids. From germline, CDR1 is SGHKS and CDR2 YYEKEE (reference sequence). CDR3 in amino acids: CASSVTRQGQPQHF. CDR3 sequence (DNA): TGTGCCAGCAGCGTGACCCGACAGGGTCAGCCCCAGCATTTT. Using reference TRBV5-5 and TRBJ1-5 for the parts outside the CDR3, the full variable domain is DAGVTQSPTHLIKTRGQQVTLRCSPISGHKSVSWYQQVLGQGPQFIFQYYEKEERGRGNFPDRFSARQFPNYSSELNVNALLLGDSALYLCASSVTRQGQPQHFGDGTRLSIL.

This chain's CDR3 is CASSFTSGGQETQYF. CDR3 sequence (DNA): TGTGCCAGCAGTTTTACTAGCGGGGGCCAAGAGACCCAGTACTTC. The chain is built from TRBV28 and TRBJ2-5; 11 bases are a match to TRBD2. The CDR3 totals 15 residues. Trimming took 3 bases from V and 1 from J; bases not matched to a gene: 1. Germline CDR1 is MDHEN and CDR2 is SYDVKM. Full variable domain (outside the CDR3, taken from reference TRBV28 and TRBJ2-5): DVKVTQSSRYLVKRTGEKVFLECVQDMDHENMFWYRQDPGLGLRLIYFSYDVKMKEKGDIPEGYSVSREKKERFSLILESASTNQTSMYLCASSFTSGGQETQYFGPGTRLLVL.

V gene TRBV2 combines with J gene TRBJ2-7; TRBD1 is a possible D gene (6 bases). Trimming stripped 6 bases from V and 3 bases from J, with 15 bases between. There are 14 residues in the CDR3. Germline CDR1 reads SNHLY; CDR2 reads FYNNEI. CDR3 sequence (DNA): TGTGCCAGCAGCCACCAGGGGAACGGCTACGAGCAGTACTTC. As protein: CASSHQGNGYEQYF.

This chain links TRBV28 with TRBJ1-5; D gene uncertain. The CDR3 extends over 11 amino acids. V was trimmed by 9 bases and J by 7 bases, leaving 10 bases between them. Germline V CDR1 and CDR2: MDHEN, SYDVKM. The CDR3 sequence: CARGKCQPQHF. The CDR3 region has the DNA TGTGCCAGGGGCAAGTGCCAGCCCCAGCATTTT.

The CDR3 sequence is CASRWDVPSNSPLHF. DNA for the CDR3: TGTGCCAGCAGGTGGGACGTTCCGAGCAATTCACCCCTCCACTTT. The V call is TRBV27, the J call TRBJ1-6, with a possible D match to TRBD1 (5 bases). Germline V lookup: CDR1 MNHEY, CDR2 SMNVEV (reference sequence). The CDR3 is 15 amino acids. V was pared by 6 bases and J by 7 bases, with 16 bases between.

In its sample, this clone was seen once. The chain uses TRBV15 and TRBJ2-2; D gene uncertain. Trimming cost V 1 base and J 2 bases, with 11 bases left between them. The CDR3 sequence is 16 residues long. From germline, CDR1 is LNHNV and CDR2 YYDKDF (reference sequence). CDR3 DNA sequence: TGTGCCACCAGCAGAGGTCCCTCCCTAAACACCGGGGAGCTGTTTTTT. Its protein is CATSRGPSLNTGELFF.

V is TRBV29-1 and J is TRBJ2-3; maybe TRBD1 (6 bases). This CDR3 contains 14 residues. CDR1 and CDR2 from the germline V gene are SQVTM and ANQGSEA. V lost 6 bases and J 1 base, leaving 14 bases between the germline ends. CDR3 loop: CSVRGWGRTDTQYF. The CDR3 nucleotides are TGCAGCGTGAGGGGTTGGGGGCGCACAGATACGCAGTATTTT.